One and the same sample provided the 10 T cell receptor beta chains below, sequenced in a study of vaccination and CD4 T cells after COVID-19. Regarding treatment: approximately nine-day PBMC culture with coronavirus spike peptide pools or control peptides (ViraFEST assay). Gathered ahead of the COVID-19 pandemic (2011-2018) were the CD4+ T cells of the unexposed donor. Antigens of these TCRs are unknown. With the Oncomine TCR Beta short-read assay, DNA from cultured CD4+ T cells was sequenced. TCRdb analysed the PCR reads with MiXCR anew, one entry per CDR3 protein. The sample has roughly 8,700 distinct CDR3 sequences, roughly 52% seen once. The specimen was CD4+ T cells from blood, cultured in vitro. The receptors here all came from a human donor in good health.

This clonotype has a single count. The chain couples TRBV6-1 to TRBJ1-5; unclear D gene. This CDR3 region has 13 residues. Per germline, CDR1 MNHNS and CDR2 SASEGT. Trimming removed 6 bases at V and 4 bases at J, with 10 bases between. The CDR3 DNA sequence: TGTGCCAGCAGCTCTACACCGAATCAGCCCCAGCATTTT. It codes for CASSSTPNQPQHF.

This clonotype was observed a few times. The chain combines TRBV19 with TRBJ2-3; 12 bases align to TRBD2. Germline V CDR1 and CDR2: LNHDA, SQIVND (reference sequence). With V trimmed by 2 bases and J by 6 bases, 9 bases remained unmatched. This CDR3 contains 17 residues. CDR3 amino acids: CASSISSSGGATDTQYF. The CDR3 nucleotides are TGTGCCAGTAGTATATCGTCTAGCGGGGGGGCAACGGATACGCAGTATTTT.

This clonotype was detected a few times. The chain links TRBV19 to TRBJ1-5, with 7 bases identical to TRBD1. There are 15 residues in the CDR3. The germline gives CDR1 LNHDA, CDR2 SQIVND (reference sequence). The V segment lost 6 bases and the J segment 2 bases; nucleotides outside the gene matches: 7. The CDR3 nucleotides are TGTGCCAGTAGCCGACAGGGCACAGGCAATCAGCCCCAGCATTTT. Protein sequence: CASSRQGTGNQPQHF.

This clonotype was detected a few times. The V call is TRBV6-5, the J call TRBJ1-2; tentative D call: TRBD1 (6 bases). V was pared by 2 bases and J by 6 bases, with 10 bases between. Germline loops: CDR1 MNHEY, CDR2 SVGAGI. The CDR3 has 13 residues. The DNA for the CDR3 is TGTGCCAGCAGTTACGCGGGGGGCGATGGCTACACCTTC. Its translation: CASSYAGGDGYTF.

This clonotype was observed a few times. The genes are TRBV20-1 and TRBJ2-4; D might be TRBD2 (6 bases). Germline CDR1 reads DFQATT; CDR2 reads SNEGSKA (reference sequence). Trimming stripped 3 bases from V and 7 bases from J, with 19 bases between. The CDR3 length is 15 residues. The chain's CDR3 is CSARSSRRGVNIQYF. As DNA, the CDR3 is TGCAGTGCTAGGTCTAGTAGGCGGGGTGTGAACATTCAGTACTTC.

V is TRBV11-2 and J is TRBJ1-1, with a tentative D call TRBD1 (5 bases). Germline CDR1 reads SGHAT; CDR2 reads FQNNGV. The CDR3 extends over 16 amino acids. V was cut by 6 bases and J by 3 bases, with 20 bases left in between. CDR3 coding DNA: TGTGCCAGCAGTGGCTGGACCGGGGCTGGCGACACTGAAGCTTTCTTT. It specifies CASSGWTGAGDTEAFF.

The chain carries TRBV6-5 and TRBJ2-5; the D gene is possibly TRBD2 (6 bases). V was shortened by 1 base and J by 5 bases, with 17 bases between the two germline ends. Germline V CDR1 and CDR2: MNHEY, SVGAGI. The CDR3 is 16 residues long. The CDR3 here is CASSYYRGSGQETQYF. The CDR3 DNA reads as TGTGCCAGCAGTTACTATCGGGGGTCAGGGCAGGAGACCCAGTACTTC.

This chain joins TRBV28 and TRBJ1-3; 9 bases align to TRBD1. Germline assignment: CDR1 MDHEN and CDR2 SYDVKM. The CDR3 has 15 residues. Trimming removed 6 bases from V and 0 bases from J; junction bases left unmatched: 3. CDR3: CASSQTGGSGNTIYF. For the CDR3, the DNA is TGTGCCAGCAGCCAGACAGGGGGCTCTGGAAACACCATATATTTT.

This clonotype was detected a few times. This rearrangement joins TRBV19 to TRBJ1-2; D is uncertain. Per the germline V gene, CDR1 is LNHDA and CDR2 is SQIVND (reference sequence). The CDR3 sequence is 14 residues long. Trimming took 5 bases from V and 2 from J, leaving 12 bases between them. The CDR3 is CASSYRGVNYGYTF. In DNA form, the CDR3 reads TGTGCCAGTAGTTACCGGGGAGTAAACTATGGCTACACCTTC.

This sequence joins TRBV6-1 and TRBJ1-1, with 7 nucleotides matching TRBD1. The trim removed 5 bases at V and 0 bases at J, leaving 6 bases unmatched. Germline V gives CDR1 MNHNS, CDR2 SASEGT. CDR3 size: 15 residues. This chain's CDR3 is CASSPRQGLNTEAFF. For the CDR3, the DNA is TGTGCCAGCAGTCCACGACAGGGCCTGAACACTGAAGCTTTCTTT.